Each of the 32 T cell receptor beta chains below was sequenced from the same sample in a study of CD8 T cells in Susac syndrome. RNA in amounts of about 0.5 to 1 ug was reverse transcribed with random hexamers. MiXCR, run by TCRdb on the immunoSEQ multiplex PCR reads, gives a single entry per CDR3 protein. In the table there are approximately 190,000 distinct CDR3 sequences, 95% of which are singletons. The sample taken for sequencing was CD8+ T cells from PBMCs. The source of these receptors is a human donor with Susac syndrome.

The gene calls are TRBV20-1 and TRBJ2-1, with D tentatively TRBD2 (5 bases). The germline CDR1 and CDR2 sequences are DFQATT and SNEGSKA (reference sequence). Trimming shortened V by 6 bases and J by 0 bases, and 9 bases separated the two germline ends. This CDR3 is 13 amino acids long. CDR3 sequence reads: CSASRDSYNEQFF. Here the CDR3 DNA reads TGCAGTGCCAGCCGGGACTCCTACAATGAGCAGTTCTTC.

CDR3 in DNA: TGTGCCAGCAGCTTAGAGCCCCAGTACGAGCAGTACTTC. Translating gives CASSLEPQYEQYF. The chain has TRBV11-2 and TRBJ2-7; D is unclear. Germline CDR1 SGHAT, CDR2 FQNNGV. The germline V and J ends were trimmed by 0 bases and 4 bases, with 7 bases remaining between them. CDR3 length: 13 amino acids.

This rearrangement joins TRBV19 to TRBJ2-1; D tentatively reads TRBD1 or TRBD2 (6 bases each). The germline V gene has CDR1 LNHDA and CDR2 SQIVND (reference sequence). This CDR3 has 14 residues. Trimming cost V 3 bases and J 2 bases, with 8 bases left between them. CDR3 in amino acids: CASSIGGPYNEQFF. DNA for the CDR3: TGTGCCAGTAGTATTGGGGGGCCCTACAATGAGCAGTTCTTC. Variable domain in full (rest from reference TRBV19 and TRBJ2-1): DGGITQSPKYLFRKEGQNVTLSCEQNLNHDAMYWYRQDPGQGLRLIYYSQIVNDFQKGDIAEGYSVSREKKESFPLTVTSAQKNPTAFYLCASSIGGPYNEQFFGPGTRLTVL.

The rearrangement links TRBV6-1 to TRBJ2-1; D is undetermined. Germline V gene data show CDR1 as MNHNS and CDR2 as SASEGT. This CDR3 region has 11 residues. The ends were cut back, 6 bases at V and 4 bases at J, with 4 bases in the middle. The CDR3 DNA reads TGTGCCAGCAGGCAATACAATGAGCAGTTCTTC. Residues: CASRQYNEQFF.

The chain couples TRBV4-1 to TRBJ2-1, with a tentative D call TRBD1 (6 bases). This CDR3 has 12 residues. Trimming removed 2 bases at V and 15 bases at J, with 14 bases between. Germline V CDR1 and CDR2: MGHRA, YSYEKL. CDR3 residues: CASSQQGGPGFF. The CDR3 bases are TGCGCCAGCAGCCAACAAGGGGGTCCTGGGTTCTTC.

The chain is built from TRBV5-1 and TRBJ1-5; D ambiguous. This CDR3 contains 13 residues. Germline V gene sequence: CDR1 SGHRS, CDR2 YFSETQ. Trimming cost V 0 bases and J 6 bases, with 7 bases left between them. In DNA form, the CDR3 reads TGCGCCAGCAGCTTGGGAATGGGTCAGCCCCAGCATTTT. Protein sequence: CASSLGMGQPQHF.

CDR3 sequence (DNA): TGTGCCAGCAGCTTTAGGACTAGCGGGGGCAGGGAGCAGTACTTC. It is translated as CASSFRTSGGREQYF. V usage is TRBV5-4 and J usage is TRBJ2-7, with 13 bases identical to TRBD2. After removal of 2 bases from V and 7 bases from J, the junction contained 6 bases not matched to a gene. Germline CDR1 reads SGHNT; CDR2 reads YYREEE (reference sequence). The CDR3 sequence is 15 residues long.

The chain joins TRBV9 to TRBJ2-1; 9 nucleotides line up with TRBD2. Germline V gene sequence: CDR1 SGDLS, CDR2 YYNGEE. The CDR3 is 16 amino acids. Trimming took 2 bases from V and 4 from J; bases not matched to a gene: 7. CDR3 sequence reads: CASSVRRGGLYNEQFF. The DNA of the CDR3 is TGTGCCAGCAGCGTGCGGCGGGGGGGCCTTTACAATGAGCAGTTCTTC.

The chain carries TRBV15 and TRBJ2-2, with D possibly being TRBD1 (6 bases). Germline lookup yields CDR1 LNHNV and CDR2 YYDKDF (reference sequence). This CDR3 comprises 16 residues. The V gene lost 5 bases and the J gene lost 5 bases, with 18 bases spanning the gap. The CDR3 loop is CATSGAWTVETGELFF. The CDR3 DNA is TGTGCCACCAGCGGAGCGTGGACAGTAGAGACCGGGGAGCTGTTTTTT.

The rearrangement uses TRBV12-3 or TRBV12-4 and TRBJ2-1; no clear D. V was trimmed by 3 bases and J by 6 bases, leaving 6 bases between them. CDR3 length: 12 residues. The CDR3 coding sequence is TGTGCCAGCAGTTTGGCCAGCAATGAGCAGTTCTTC. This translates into CASSLASNEQFF.

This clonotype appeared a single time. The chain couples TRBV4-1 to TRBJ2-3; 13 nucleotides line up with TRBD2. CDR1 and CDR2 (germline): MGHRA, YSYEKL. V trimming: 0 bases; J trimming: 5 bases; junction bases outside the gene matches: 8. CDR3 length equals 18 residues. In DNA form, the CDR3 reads TGCGCCAGCAGCCAAGAGCGTGGACTAGCGGGGGTTGGAGATACGCAGTATTTT. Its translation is CASSQERGLAGVGDTQYF.

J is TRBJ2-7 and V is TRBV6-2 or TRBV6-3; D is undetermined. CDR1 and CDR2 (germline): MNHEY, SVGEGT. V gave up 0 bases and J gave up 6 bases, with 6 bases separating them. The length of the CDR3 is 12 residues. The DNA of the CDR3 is TGTGCCAGCAGTTACTCAGGCACCGAGCAGTACTTC. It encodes CASSYSGTEQYF.

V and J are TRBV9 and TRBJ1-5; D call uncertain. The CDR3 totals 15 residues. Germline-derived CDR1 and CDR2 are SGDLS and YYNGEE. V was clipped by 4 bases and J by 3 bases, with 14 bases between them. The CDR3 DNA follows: TGTGCCAGCAGCCCTCTTGGGAGGGACAATCAGCCCCAGCATTTT. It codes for CASSPLGRDNQPQHF.

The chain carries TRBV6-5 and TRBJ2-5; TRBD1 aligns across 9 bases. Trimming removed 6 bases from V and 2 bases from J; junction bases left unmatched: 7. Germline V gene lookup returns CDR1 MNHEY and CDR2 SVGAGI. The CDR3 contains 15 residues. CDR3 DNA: TGTGCCAGCAGCAACGGACAGGGGAGTCAAGAGACCCAGTACTTC. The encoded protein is CASSNGQGSQETQYF.

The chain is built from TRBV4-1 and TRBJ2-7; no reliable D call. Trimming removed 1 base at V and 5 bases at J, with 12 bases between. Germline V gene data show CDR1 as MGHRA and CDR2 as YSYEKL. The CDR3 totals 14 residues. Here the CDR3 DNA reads TGCGCCAGCAGCCAAGTCAGTAGTCTCGACGAGCAGTACTTC. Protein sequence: CASSQVSSLDEQYF.

The CDR3: CASSPIVGLGKNIQYF. The CDR3 coding sequence is TGTGCCAGCAGTCCAATCGTGGGGTTAGGGAAAAACATTCAGTACTTC. The chain employs TRBV27 and TRBJ2-4; no definite D call. CDR3 length: 16 amino acids. Trimming removed 5 bases from V and 4 bases from J, with 18 bases in between. Germline CDR1 is MNHEY and CDR2 is SMNVEV (reference sequence).

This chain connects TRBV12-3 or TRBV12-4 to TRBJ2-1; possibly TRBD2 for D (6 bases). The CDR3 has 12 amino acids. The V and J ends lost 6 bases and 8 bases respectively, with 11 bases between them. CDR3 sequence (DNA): TGTGCCAGCAGAGCAGGGACTGATGAGCAGTTCTTC. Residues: CASRAGTDEQFF.

CDR3 region: CASSSVRDYLYEQYF. The CDR3 DNA reads TGTGCCAGCAGTTCCGTCCGGGACTATCTCTACGAGCAGTACTTC. The chain carries TRBV12-3 or TRBV12-4 and TRBJ2-7; 7 bases match TRBD2. V dropped 4 bases and J dropped 3; count of bases not matched to a gene: 9. This CDR3 comprises 15 residues.

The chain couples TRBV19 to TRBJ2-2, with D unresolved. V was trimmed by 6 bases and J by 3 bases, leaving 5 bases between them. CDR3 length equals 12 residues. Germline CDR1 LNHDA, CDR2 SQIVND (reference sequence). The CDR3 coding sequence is TGTGCCAGTAGACAGCACACCGGGGAGCTGTTTTTT. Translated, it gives CASRQHTGELFF.

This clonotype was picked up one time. The CDR3 DNA sequence: TGTGCCAGCAGCATCGACCAGTCCCCTATCTACGAGCAGTACTTC. Translated, it gives CASSIDQSPIYEQYF. The chain employs TRBV5-6 and TRBJ2-7; D ambiguous. Between the trimmed V and J ends, which lost 4 bases and 3 bases, there was a span of 17 bases. Germline assignment: CDR1 SGHDT and CDR2 YYEEEE. The CDR3 covers 15 residues. The variable domain in full, with the rest retrieved from reference TRBV5-6 and TRBJ2-7, is DAGVTQSPTHLIKTRGQQVTLRCSPKSGHDTVSWYQQALGQGPQFIFQYYEEEERQRGNFPDRFSGHQFPNYSSELNVNALLLGDSALYLCASSIDQSPIYEQYFGPGTRLTVT.

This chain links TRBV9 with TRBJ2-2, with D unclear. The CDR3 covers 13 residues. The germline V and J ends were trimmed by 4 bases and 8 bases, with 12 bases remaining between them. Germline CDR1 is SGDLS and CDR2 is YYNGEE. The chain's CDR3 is CASSSLRPGELFF. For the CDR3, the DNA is TGTGCCAGCAGCTCCCTGCGTCCGGGGGAGCTGTTTTTT.

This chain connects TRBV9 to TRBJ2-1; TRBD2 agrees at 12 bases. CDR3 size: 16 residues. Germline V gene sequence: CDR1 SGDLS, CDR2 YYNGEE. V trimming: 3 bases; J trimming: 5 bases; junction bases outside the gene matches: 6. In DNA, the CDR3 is TGTGCCAGCAGCGCACGGACTAGCGGGACTCACAATGAGCAGTTCTTC. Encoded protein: CASSARTSGTHNEQFF.

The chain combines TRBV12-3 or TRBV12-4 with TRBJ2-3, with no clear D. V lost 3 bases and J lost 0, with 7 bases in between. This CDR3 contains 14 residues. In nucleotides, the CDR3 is TGTGCCAGCAGTTTTGGAGCCAGCACAGATACGCAGTATTTT. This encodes CASSFGASTDTQYF.

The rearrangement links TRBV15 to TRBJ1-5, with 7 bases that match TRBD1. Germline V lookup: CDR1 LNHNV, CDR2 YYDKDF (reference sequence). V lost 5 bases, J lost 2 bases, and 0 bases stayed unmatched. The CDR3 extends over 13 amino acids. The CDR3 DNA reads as TGTGCCACCAGCGGGACAGGCAATCAGCCCCAGCATTTT. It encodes CATSGTGNQPQHF. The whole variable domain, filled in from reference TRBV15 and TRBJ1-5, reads DAMVIQNPRYQVTQFGKPVTLSCSQTLNHNVMYWYQQKSSQAPKLLFHYYDKDFNNEADTPDNFQSRRPNTSFCFLDIRSPGLGDTAMYLCATSGTGNQPQHFGDGTRLSIL.

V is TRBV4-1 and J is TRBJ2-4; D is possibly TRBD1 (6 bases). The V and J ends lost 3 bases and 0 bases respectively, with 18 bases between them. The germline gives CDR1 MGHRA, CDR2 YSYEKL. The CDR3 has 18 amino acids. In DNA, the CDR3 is TGCGCCAGCAGCCAGTTGCTCGAGGACAGACTAGCCAAAAACATTCAGTACTTC. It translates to CASSQLLEDRLAKNIQYF.

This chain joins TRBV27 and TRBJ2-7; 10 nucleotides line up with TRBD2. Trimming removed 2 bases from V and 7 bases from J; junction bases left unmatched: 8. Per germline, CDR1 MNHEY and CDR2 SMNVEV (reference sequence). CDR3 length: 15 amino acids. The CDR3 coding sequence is TGTGCCAGCAGTTTAACGGGGCTAGCGGGAGATGAGCAGTACTTC. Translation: CASSLTGLAGDEQYF.

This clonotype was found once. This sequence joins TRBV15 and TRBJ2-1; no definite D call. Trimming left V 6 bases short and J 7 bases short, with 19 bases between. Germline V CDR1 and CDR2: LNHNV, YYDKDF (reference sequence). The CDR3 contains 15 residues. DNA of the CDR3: TGTGCCACCAGGGCGACTGAAATCCCTCGTAATGAGCAGTTCTTC. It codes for CATRATEIPRNEQFF. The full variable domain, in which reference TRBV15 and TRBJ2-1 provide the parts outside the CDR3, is DAMVIQNPRYQVTQFGKPVTLSCSQTLNHNVMYWYQQKSSQAPKLLFHYYDKDFNNEADTPDNFQSRRPNTSFCFLDIRSPGLGDTAMYLCATRATEIPRNEQFFGPGTRLTVL.

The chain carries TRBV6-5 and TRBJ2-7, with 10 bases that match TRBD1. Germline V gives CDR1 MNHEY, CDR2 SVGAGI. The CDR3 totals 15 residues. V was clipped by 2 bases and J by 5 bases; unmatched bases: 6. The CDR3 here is CASSYTGTGVHEQYF. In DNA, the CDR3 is TGTGCCAGCAGTTACACCGGGACAGGGGTCCACGAGCAGTACTTC.

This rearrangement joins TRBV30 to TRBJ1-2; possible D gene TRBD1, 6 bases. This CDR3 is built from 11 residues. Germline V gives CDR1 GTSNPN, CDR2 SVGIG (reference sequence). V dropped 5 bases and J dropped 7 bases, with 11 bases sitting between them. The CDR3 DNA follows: TGTGCCTGGTTTCAGGGGCCTGGCTACACCTTC. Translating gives CAWFQGPGYTF.

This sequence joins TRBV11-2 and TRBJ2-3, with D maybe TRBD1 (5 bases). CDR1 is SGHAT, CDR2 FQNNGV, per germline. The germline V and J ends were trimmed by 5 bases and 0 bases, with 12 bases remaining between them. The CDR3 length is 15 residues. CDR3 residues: CASSNQGRSTDTQYF. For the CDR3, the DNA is TGTGCCAGCAGCAACCAGGGCAGAAGCACAGATACGCAGTATTTT.

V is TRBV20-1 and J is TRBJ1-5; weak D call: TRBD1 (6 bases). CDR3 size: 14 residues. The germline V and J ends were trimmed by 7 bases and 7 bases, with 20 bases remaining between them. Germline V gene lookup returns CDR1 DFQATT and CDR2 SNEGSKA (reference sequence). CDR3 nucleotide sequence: TGCAGTGTGGGACAAGACAGGTATGGGCAGCCCCAGCATTTT. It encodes CSVGQDRYGQPQHF.

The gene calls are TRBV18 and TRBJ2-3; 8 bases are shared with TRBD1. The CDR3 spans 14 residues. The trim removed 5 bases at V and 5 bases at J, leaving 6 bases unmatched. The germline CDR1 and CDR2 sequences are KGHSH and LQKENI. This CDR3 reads CASSSQTGEDTQYF. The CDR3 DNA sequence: TGTGCCAGCTCATCCCAGACAGGGGAAGATACGCAGTATTTT.